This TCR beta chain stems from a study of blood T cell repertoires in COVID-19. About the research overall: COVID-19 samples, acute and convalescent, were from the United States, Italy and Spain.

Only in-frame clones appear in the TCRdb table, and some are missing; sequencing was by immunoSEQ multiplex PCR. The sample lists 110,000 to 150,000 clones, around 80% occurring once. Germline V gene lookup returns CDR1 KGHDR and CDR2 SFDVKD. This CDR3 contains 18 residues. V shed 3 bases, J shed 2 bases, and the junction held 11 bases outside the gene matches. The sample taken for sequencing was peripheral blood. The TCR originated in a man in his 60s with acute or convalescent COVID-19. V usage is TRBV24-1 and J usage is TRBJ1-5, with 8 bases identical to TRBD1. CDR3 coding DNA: TGTGCCACCAGTGATAACGCAGGGGGCCTATATGGCAATCAGCCCCAGCATTTT. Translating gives CATSDNAGGLYGNQPQHF.